This TCR beta chain comes out of a study of cytomegalovirus exposure and HLA in healthy donors. V lost 6 bases to trimming and J lost 3 bases, with 18 bases between them. This CDR3 has 16 residues. The germline CDR1 and CDR2 sequences are MDHEN and SYDVKM. Use of 60 Vbeta and 13 Jbeta primers characterized the PCR. Sequencing used immunoSEQ multiplex PCR; TCRdb keeps in-frame clones, though not all of them. The sample includes roughly 150,000 clones, around 78% seen only once; the top ten take roughly 1.5%. The V call is TRBV28, the J call TRBJ1-5; D perhaps matches TRBD1 (6 bases). The TCR originated in a man in his forties or fifties in good health and CMV-seronegative. Sequencing used PBMCs. The CDR3 nucleotides are TGTGCCAGCAGACCTCCCGACAGGTTTGCCAATCAGCCCCAGCATTTT. Protein product: CASRPPDRFANQPQHF.